Sequencing of this TCR beta chain was carried out in a study of T cell responses to AZD1222 COVID-19 vaccine. TCRdb's table, derived via immunoSEQ multiplex PCR, lists solely in-frame clones and lacks some. This sample has some 120,000 clones, with 85% found just once. This clone was seen only a few times. This receptor was obtained from an adult who received the AZD1222 COVID-19 vaccine. This material consisted of peripheral blood, taken 28 days after the second AZD1222 dose.

This chain's CDR3 is CASSPQGRGNYNEQFF. The DNA for the CDR3 is TGTGCCAGCAGCCCCCAGGGGCGGGGAAACTACAATGAGCAGTTCTTC. The rearrangement joins TRBV7-2 to TRBJ2-1; D may be TRBD1 or TRBD2 (6 bases each). Trimming left V 5 bases short and J 3 bases short, with 17 bases between. Germline V gene data show CDR1 as SGHTA and CDR2 as FQGNSA. This CDR3 is built from 16 residues. Supplemented by reference TRBV7-2 and TRBJ2-1, the full variable domain reads GAGVSQSPSNKVTEKGKDVELRCDPISGHTALYWYRQSLGQGLEFLIYFQGNSAPDKSGLPSDRFSAERTGGSVSTLTIQRTQQEDSAVYLCASSPQGRGNYNEQFFGPGTRLTVL.